The 20 T cell receptor beta chains below all came from one sample that was sequenced in a study of identical twins. Via MiXCR, TCRdb re-called the 5' RACE reads, giving one row per CDR3 protein. The table records about 890,000 distinct CDR3 sequences, about 12% of them present only once. These same data were also listed under a study on yellow fever vaccine responses in identical twins.

The sequencing input was PBMCs. All receptors derive from a woman between 18 and 29 years old in good health.

This chain connects TRBV5-1 to TRBJ2-6; 7 nucleotides line up with TRBD1. The germline V gene encodes CDR1 SGHRS and CDR2 YFSETQ. The trim removed 4 bases at V and 0 bases at J, leaving 4 bases unmatched. CDR3 length: 16 residues. DNA for the CDR3: TGCGCCAGCAGCACGGGACAGAGCTCTGGGGCCAACGTCCTGACTTTC. Protein sequence: CASSTGQSSGANVLTF.

CDR3 coding DNA: TGTGCCAGCAGCTTATCCCCTAGCAACTCCTACAATGAGCAGTTCTTC. This encodes CASSLSPSNSYNEQFF. The chain recombines TRBV7-2 with TRBJ2-1; perhaps TRBD2 as D (5 bases). Germline-derived CDR1 and CDR2 are SGHTA and FQGNSA. CDR3 length: 16 amino acids. V was clipped by 2 bases and J by 0 bases, with 11 bases between them.

This clonotype was observed a handful of times. The CDR3, as DNA: TGTGCCAGCAGCTATAGCGGGCACCATGCCTACGAGCAGTACTTC. It translates to CASSYSGHHAYEQYF. The V gene is TRBV5-5, the J gene TRBJ2-7; 7 nucleotides align to TRBD2. J was trimmed by 2 bases and V by 3 bases; bases with no gene match: 8. CDR1 and CDR2 from the germline V gene are SGHKS and YYEKEE (reference sequence). The CDR3 contains 15 residues.

Regarding this clonotype: The junction and the germline gene differ at one end; a read error may be behind it. This chain uses TRBV3-1 with TRBJ2-1; 13 nucleotides agree with TRBD2. CDR1 LGHDT and CDR2 YNNKEL come from the germline V gene (reference sequence). This CDR3 is 18 amino acids long. The CDR3 nucleotides are TGTGCCTGCAGTTCCGGGACTAGCGGGGCAGCTTGGGGCGGGGAGCAGTTCTTC. Its protein product is CACSSGTSGAAWGGEQFF.

This clonotype was picked up a small number of times. The junction shows a germline mismatch at one end, possibly a read error. The gene calls are TRBV10-2 and TRBJ2-1; D is possibly TRBD2 (6 bases). Germline CDR1 is WSHSY and CDR2 is SAAADI. This CDR3 region has 13 residues. CDR3 bases: TGCGCCAGCAGTGAGTCGGACTACCATGAGCAGTTCTTC. Translation: CASSESDYHEQFF.

J is TRBJ2-7 and V is TRBV20-1; D not certain. Germline V gives CDR1 DFQATT, CDR2 SNEGSKA (reference sequence). This CDR3 contains 13 residues. V was trimmed by 4 bases and J by 6 bases, leaving 16 bases between them. Here the CDR3 reads CSAIARPTGEQYV. CDR3 in DNA: TGCAGTGCTATCGCTCGACCGACGGGCGAGCAGTACGTC.

The chain is built from TRBV2 and TRBJ2-7; 12 nucleotides align to TRBD2. CDR1 is SNHLY and CDR2 is FYNNEI in the germline V gene. There are 15 residues in the CDR3. V trimming: 6 bases; J trimming: 2 bases; junction bases outside the gene matches: 5. The CDR3 DNA is TGTGCCAGCAGGAAGACTAGCGGGAGCCCCTACGAGCAGTACTTC. Translation gives CASRKTSGSPYEQYF.

This clonotype was recorded at least ten times. J is TRBJ2-2 and V is TRBV6-6; no clear D. Germline V gene data show CDR1 as MNHNY and CDR2 as SVGAGI (reference sequence). Trimming removed 0 bases from V and 1 base from J, with 9 bases in between. The CDR3 runs 16 residues. The CDR3 sequence is CASSYSTRQNTGELFF. CDR3 nucleotide sequence: TGTGCCAGCAGTTACTCAACCAGACAGAACACCGGGGAGCTGTTTTTT.

This clonotype has just a few counts. The gene calls are TRBV11-2 and TRBJ1-1; 7 bases are shared with TRBD1. CDR1 and CDR2 from the germline V gene are SGHAT and FQNNGV. V gave up 5 bases and J gave up 5 bases; unmatched junction bases: 8. CDR3 size: 14 residues. The CDR3 DNA reads TGTGCCAGCAGCACTTACAGGGGATCTACTGAAGCTTTCTTT. This translates into CASSTYRGSTEAFF.

This clonotype was seen at least ten times. The chain combines TRBV7-6 with TRBJ2-1, with D tentatively TRBD2 (5 bases). Germline V gene sequence: CDR1 SGHVS, CDR2 FNYEAQ. V gave up 4 bases and J gave up 1 base, with 14 bases separating them. CDR3 length: 16 residues. The CDR3 region is CASSSPLLASYNEQFF. The CDR3 DNA follows: TGTGCCAGCAGCTCCCCCCTCCTAGCATCCTACAATGAGCAGTTCTTC.

This clonotype was seen repeatedly, ten times or more. V gene TRBV20-1 combines with J gene TRBJ1-5; a possible D gene is TRBD1 (6 bases). CDR1 DFQATT and CDR2 SNEGSKA come from the germline V gene (reference sequence). The CDR3 spans 13 residues. The ends were cut back, 0 bases at V and 7 bases at J, with 10 bases in the middle. CDR3 bases: TGCAGTGCTAGAGATCCAGGGGTACAGCCCCAGCATTTT. The encoded protein is CSARDPGVQPQHF.

This clonotype was seen only a few times. This chain connects TRBV7-6 to TRBJ2-1; 8 nucleotides align to TRBD2. The CDR3 is 15 residues long. The germline V gene encodes CDR1 SGHVS and CDR2 FNYEAQ. J lost 6 bases, V lost 1 base, and 5 bases had no gene match. CDR3 DNA sequence: TGTGCCAGCAGCTTAGGGTCCGGGACTAGCAATGAGCAGTTCTTC. It yields the protein CASSLGSGTSNEQFF. The whole variable domain, remainder taken from reference TRBV7-6 and TRBJ2-1, is GAGVSQSPRYKVTKRGQDVALRCDPISGHVSLYWYRQALGQGPEFLTYFNYEAQQDKSGLPNDRFSAERPEGSISTLTIQRTEQRDSAMYRCASSLGSGTSNEQFFGPGTRLTVL.

The V gene is TRBV7-8, the J gene TRBJ2-7; 7 nucleotides agree with TRBD1. This CDR3 is built from 16 residues. V gave up 5 bases and J gave up 4 bases; unmatched junction bases: 14. Germline V gene data show CDR1 as SGHVS and CDR2 as FQNEAQ. The CDR3 spells CASSEGRQGSWYEQYF. CDR3 DNA: TGTGCCAGCAGCGAGGGGAGACAGGGAAGCTGGTACGAGCAGTACTTC.

The chain employs TRBV4-1 and TRBJ2-5, with D maybe TRBD1 (5 bases). Germline loops: CDR1 MGHRA, CDR2 YSYEKL. This CDR3 spans 14 amino acids. The V gene lost 4 bases and the J gene lost 4 bases, with 13 bases spanning the gap. The CDR3 bases are TGCGCCAGCAGCCTCTCCGGGCAGGGAGAGACCCAGTACTTC. Translating it yields CASSLSGQGETQYF.

This clonotype occurred a few times. The V call is TRBV5-1, the J call TRBJ2-2; 7 bases match TRBD2. Looked up from germline, CDR1 is SGHRS and CDR2 is YFSETQ. V dropped 0 bases and J dropped 2; count of bases not matched to a gene: 10. This CDR3 has 18 amino acids. CDR3 sequence: CASSLGAPLADNTGELFF. CDR3 nucleotide sequence: TGCGCCAGCAGCTTGGGGGCACCTCTAGCGGACAACACCGGGGAGCTGTTTTTT.

This clonotype was counted only a few times. V and J are TRBV5-1 and TRBJ1-4; 9 bases line up with TRBD1. The CDR3 totals 14 residues. The V gene end was trimmed by 4 bases and the J gene end by 7 bases; junction bases not matched to a gene: 5. The germline CDR1 and CDR2 sequences are SGHRS and YFSETQ. The CDR3 bases are TGCGCCAGCAGCCTAGGGACAGGGAGTGAAAAACTGTTTTTT. Its protein product is CASSLGTGSEKLFF.

This clonotype occurred a few times. J is TRBJ1-2 and V is TRBV5-1, with D perhaps TRBD1 (6 bases). V lost 2 bases to trimming and J lost 0 bases, with 14 bases between them. CDR3 length equals 16 residues. Germline CDR1 reads SGHRS; CDR2 reads YFSETQ. Here the CDR3 reads CASSLSRDTPNYGYTF. CDR3 nucleotide sequence: TGCGCCAGCAGCTTATCCCGGGACACCCCTAACTATGGCTACACCTTC.

This clonotype was counted only a few times. This chain links TRBV6-2 or TRBV6-3 with TRBJ2-1; 7 bases match TRBD1. The V gene's germline CDR1 is MNHEY and CDR2 SVGEGT. J gave up 6 bases and V 2 bases, and 7 bases lay outside the gene matches. CDR3 length: 15 residues. CDR3: CASSYDRQGFNEQFF. The DNA of the CDR3 is TGTGCCAGCAGTTACGACAGACAGGGATTCAATGAGCAGTTCTTC.

J is TRBJ2-5 and V is TRBV7-7, with 8 nucleotides matching TRBD2. J gave up 4 bases and V 1 base, and 8 bases lay outside the gene matches. The germline V gene encodes CDR1 SSHAT and CDR2 FNYEAQ (reference sequence). The CDR3 sequence is 16 residues long. CDR3 residues: CASSLGGASGRETQYF. CDR3 in DNA: TGTGCCAGCAGCTTAGGAGGGGCCAGCGGGAGAGAGACCCAGTACTTC.

The chain has TRBV25-1 and TRBJ2-5; 12 positions match TRBD1. This CDR3 has 15 residues. Losses at the gene ends were 4 bases for V and 4 bases for J; bases not matched to a gene: 4. Germline CDR1 and CDR2: MGHDK and SYGVNS. The chain's CDR3 is CASSVPGQGAETQYF. The CDR3 DNA reads as TGTGCCAGCAGTGTGCCGGGACAGGGGGCAGAGACCCAGTACTTC.